This T cell receptor (beta chain) was obtained from a study of OX40 agonist ivuxolimab in advanced cancers. Background on the study: Ivuxolimab, an antibody acting as an agonist of OX40 (CD134), was used to treat patients.

Study-wide points: Antigen specificity was not determined for the expanded peripheral T cells.

Sequenced by immunoSEQ multiplex PCR; TCRdb stores in-frame clones only, minus some. The sample contains around 94,000 clones, about nine tenths of which appear only once. CDR3 length: 15 amino acids. Germline V gives CDR1 MNHEY, CDR2 SVGAGI. The junction had 10 bases not matched to a gene; V was cut back by 7 bases and J by 4 bases. With regard to this clone: Its antigen remains unknown.

Patients were excluded for autoimmune disease history or systemic immunosuppression. The sequence derives from an adult with an advanced solid tumor such as melanoma, head and neck, liver or kidney cancer. The material sequenced was CD4+ or CD8+ T cells sorted from blood, taken in a trial of the OX40 agonist ivuxolimab. This chain links TRBV6-5 with TRBJ1-5; 7 nucleotides align to TRBD1. CDR3 protein: CASIPGGIRNQPQHF. CDR3 nucleotides: TGTGCCAGCATTCCAGGGGGAATTCGGAATCAGCCCCAGCATTTT.